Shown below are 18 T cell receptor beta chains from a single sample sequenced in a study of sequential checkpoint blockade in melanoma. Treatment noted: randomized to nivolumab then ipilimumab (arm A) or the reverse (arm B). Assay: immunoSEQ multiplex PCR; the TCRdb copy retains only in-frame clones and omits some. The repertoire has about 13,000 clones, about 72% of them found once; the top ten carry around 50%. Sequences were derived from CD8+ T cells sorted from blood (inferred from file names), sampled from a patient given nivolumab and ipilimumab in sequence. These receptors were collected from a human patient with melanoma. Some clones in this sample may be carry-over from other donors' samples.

CDR3 in DNA: TGTGCCAGCAGTTACACAGGGGGCGCTTCTGGCTACACCTTC. Residues: CASSYTGGASGYTF. V and J are TRBV6-5 and TRBJ1-2; 9 bases are shared with TRBD1. V was clipped by 2 bases and J by 7 bases; unmatched bases: 5. The CDR3 runs to 14 residues. Germline assignment: CDR1 MNHEY and CDR2 SVGAGI.

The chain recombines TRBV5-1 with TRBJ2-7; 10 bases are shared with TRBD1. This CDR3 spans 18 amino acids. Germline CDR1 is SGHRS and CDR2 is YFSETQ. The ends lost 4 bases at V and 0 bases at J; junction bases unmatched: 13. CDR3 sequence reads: CASSLGGQGTYYSYEQYF. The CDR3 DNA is TGCGCCAGCAGCCTAGGGGGACAGGGGACTTATTACTCCTACGAGCAGTACTTC. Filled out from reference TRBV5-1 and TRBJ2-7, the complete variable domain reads KAGVTQTPRYLIKTRGQQVTLSCSPISGHRSVSWYQQTPGQGLQFLFEYFSETQRNKGNFPGRFSGRQFSNSRSEMNVSTLELGDSALYLCASSLGGQGTYYSYEQYFGPGTRLTVT.

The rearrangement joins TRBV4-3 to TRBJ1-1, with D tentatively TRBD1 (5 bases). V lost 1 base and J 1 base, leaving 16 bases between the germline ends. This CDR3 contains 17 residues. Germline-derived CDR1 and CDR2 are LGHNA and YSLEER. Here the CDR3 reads CASSQALPGGSNTEAFF. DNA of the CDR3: TGCGCCAGCAGCCAAGCCCTTCCGGGGGGATCGAACACTGAAGCTTTCTTT.

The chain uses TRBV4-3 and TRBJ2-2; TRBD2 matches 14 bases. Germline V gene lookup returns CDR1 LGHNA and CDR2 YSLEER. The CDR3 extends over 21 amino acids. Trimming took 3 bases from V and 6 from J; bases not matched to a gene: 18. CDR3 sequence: CASSQGAGAPRLAGGPGELFF. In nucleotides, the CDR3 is TGCGCCAGCAGCCAGGGGGCGGGGGCCCCTCGACTAGCGGGGGGGCCCGGGGAGCTGTTTTTT.

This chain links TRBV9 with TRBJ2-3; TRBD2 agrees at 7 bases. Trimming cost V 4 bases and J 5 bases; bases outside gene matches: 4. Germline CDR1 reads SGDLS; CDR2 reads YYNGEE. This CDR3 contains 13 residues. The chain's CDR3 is CASSSGGGDTQYF. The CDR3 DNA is TGTGCCAGCAGCAGTGGGGGGGGAGATACGCAGTATTTT.

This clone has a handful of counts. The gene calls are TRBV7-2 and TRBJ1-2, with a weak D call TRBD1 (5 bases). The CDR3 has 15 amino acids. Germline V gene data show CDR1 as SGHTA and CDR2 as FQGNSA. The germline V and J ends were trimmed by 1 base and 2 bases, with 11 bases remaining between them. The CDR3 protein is CASSLETGRNYGYTF. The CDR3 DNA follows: TGTGCCAGCAGCTTAGAAACAGGCCGAAACTATGGCTACACCTTC.

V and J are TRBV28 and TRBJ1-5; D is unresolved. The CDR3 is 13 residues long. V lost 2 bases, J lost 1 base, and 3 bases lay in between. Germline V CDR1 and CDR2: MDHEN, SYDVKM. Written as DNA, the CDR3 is TGTGCCAGCAGTTTAGGCAGCAATCAGCCCCAGCATTTT. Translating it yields CASSLGSNQPQHF. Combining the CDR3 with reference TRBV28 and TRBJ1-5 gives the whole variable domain DVKVTQSSRYLVKRTGEKVFLECVQDMDHENMFWYRQDPGLGLRLIYFSYDVKMKEKGDIPEGYSVSREKKERFSLILESASTNQTSMYLCASSLGSNQPQHFGDGTRLSIL.

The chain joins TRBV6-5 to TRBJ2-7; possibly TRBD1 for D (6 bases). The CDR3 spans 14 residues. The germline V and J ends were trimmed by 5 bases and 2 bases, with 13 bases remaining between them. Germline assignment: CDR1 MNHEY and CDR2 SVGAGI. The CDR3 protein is CASSPDRITYEQYF. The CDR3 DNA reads TGTGCCAGCAGTCCCGACAGGATCACCTACGAGCAGTACTTC.

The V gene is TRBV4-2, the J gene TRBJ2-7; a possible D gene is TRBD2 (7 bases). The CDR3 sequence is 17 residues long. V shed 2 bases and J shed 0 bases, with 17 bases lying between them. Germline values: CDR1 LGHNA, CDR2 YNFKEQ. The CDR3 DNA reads TGTGCCAGCAGCCAACCACCGCGGGGGCCGAGCTCCTACGAGCAGTACTTC. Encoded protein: CASSQPPRGPSSYEQYF.

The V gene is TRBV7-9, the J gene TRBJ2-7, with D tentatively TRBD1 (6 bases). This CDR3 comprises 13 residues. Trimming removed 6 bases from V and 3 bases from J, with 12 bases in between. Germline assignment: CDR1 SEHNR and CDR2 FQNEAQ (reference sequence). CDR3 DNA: TGTGCCAGCAGTCCCGAGGACAGCTACGAGCAGTACTTC. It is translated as CASSPEDSYEQYF.

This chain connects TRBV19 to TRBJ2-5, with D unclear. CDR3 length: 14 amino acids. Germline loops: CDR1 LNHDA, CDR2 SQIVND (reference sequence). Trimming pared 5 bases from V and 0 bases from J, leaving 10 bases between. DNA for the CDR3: TGTGCCAGTAGTCCAACTACCTACCAAGAGACCCAGTACTTC. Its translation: CASSPTTYQETQYF.

CDR3 sequence reads: CASSFVPSSYNEQFF. The CDR3 nucleotides are TGTGCCAGCAGCTTTGTTCCGAGCTCCTACAATGAGCAGTTCTTC. The chain joins TRBV7-2 to TRBJ2-1; D unresolved. Germline V gives CDR1 SGHTA, CDR2 FQGNSA. Trimming stripped 3 bases from V and 0 bases from J, with 9 bases between. The CDR3 is 15 residues long.

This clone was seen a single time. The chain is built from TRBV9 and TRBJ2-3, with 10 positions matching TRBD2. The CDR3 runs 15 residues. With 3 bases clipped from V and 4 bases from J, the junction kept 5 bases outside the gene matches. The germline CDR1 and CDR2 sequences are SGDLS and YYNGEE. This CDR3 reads CASSDTSGVADTQYF. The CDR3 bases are TGTGCCAGCAGCGATACTAGCGGGGTGGCAGATACGCAGTATTTT.

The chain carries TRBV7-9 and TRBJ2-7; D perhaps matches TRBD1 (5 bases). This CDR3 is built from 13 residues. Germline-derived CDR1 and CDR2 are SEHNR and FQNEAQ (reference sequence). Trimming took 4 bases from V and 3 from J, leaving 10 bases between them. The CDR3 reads CASSSRQLYEQYF. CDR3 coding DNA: TGTGCCAGCAGCTCTAGACAGCTCTACGAGCAGTACTTC. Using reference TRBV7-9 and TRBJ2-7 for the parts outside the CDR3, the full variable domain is DTGVSQNPRHKITKRGQNVTFRCDPISEHNRLYWYRQTLGQGPEFLTYFQNEAQLEKSRLLSDRFSAERPKGSFSTLEIQRTEQGDSAMYLCASSSRQLYEQYFGPGTRLTVT.

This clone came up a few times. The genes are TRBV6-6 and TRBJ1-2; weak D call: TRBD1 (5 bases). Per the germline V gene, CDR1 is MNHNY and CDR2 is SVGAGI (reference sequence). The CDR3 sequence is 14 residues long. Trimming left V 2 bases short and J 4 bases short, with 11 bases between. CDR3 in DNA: TGTGCCAGCAGTTACGGGCAGGGTTCCTATGGCTACACCTTC. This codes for CASSYGQGSYGYTF.

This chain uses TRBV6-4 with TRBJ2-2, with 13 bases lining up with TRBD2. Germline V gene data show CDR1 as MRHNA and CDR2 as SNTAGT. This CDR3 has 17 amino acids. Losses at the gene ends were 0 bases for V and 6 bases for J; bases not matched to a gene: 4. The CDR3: CASSDSGTSGVAGELFF. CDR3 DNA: TGTGCCAGCAGTGACTCGGGGACTAGCGGGGTCGCCGGGGAGCTGTTTTTT.

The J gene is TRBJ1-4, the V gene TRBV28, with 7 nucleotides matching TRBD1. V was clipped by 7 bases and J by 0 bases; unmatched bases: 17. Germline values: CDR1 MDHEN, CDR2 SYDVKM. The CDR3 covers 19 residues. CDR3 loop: CASTLRQGDRTATNEKLFF. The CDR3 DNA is TGTGCCAGCACCTTGAGGCAGGGGGACCGTACTGCAACTAATGAAAAACTGTTTTTT.

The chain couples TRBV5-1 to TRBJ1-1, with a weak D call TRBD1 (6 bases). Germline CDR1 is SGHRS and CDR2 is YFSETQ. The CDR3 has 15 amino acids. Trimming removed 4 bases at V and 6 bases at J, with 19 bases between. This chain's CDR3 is CASSRDRSAAAEAFF. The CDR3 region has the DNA TGCGCCAGCAGCCGCGACAGGAGTGCGGCCGCTGAAGCTTTCTTT.